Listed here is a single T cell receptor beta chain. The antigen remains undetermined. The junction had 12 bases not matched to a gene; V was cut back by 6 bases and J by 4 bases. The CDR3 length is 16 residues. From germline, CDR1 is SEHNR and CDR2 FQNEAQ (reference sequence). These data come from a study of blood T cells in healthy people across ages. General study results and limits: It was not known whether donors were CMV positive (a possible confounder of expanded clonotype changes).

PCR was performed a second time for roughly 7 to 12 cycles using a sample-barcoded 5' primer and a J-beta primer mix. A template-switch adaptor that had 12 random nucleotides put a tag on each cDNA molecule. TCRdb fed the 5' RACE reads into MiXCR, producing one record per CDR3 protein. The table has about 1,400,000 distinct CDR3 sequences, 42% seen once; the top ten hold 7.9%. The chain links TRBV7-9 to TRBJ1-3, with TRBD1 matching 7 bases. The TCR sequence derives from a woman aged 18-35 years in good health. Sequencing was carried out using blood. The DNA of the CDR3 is TGTGCCAGCAGTCCGCAGGGGGACCTTTCGGGAAACACCATATATTTT. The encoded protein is CASSPQGDLSGNTIYF.